This T cell receptor beta chain was recorded in a study of cytomegalovirus exposure and HLA in healthy donors. Overall study findings and caveats: The study labeled about 160 TCR beta chains cytomegalovirus-associated. In vitro, three CMV-associated chains proved specific for CMV antigens. In presence/absence analyses, roughly uniform sequencing depth across donors was assumed. Later analysis showed most CMV-associated TCR beta chains appearing HLA-restricted.

This CDR3 has 17 residues. Looked up from germline, CDR1 is LNHNV and CDR2 is YYDKDF (reference sequence). Trimming at V came to 7 bases and at J to 7 bases, leaving 20 bases not matched to a gene. A remark on this clone: The antigen remains unidentified.

The PCR ran on 60 Vbeta and 13 Jbeta primers. The table came from immunoSEQ multiplex PCR; TCRdb's copy has only in-frame clones and leaves some out. The sample has about 160,000 clones. The clonotype comes from a man aged 25-40 years in good health and CMV-seronegative. This rearrangement joins TRBV15 to TRBJ2-7; 9 bases map to TRBD2. The sequenced sample consisted of PBMCs. The chain's CDR3 is CATTQGGTSLLTGEQYF. CDR3 coding DNA: TGTGCCACCACCCAAGGGGGGACTAGCCTCTTAACCGGGGAGCAGTACTTC.